This TCR beta chain was identified during a study of T-cell memory formation after mild COVID-19. The CDR3 sequence is 15 residues long. CDR1 and CDR2 (germline): SGHTA, FQGNSA. The junction had 9 bases not matched to a gene; V was cut back by 4 bases and J by 5 bases. TCRdb recomputed calls from the 5' RACE reads with MiXCR, one row per CDR3 protein. The sample lists some 68,000 distinct CDR3 sequences; 16% were seen once. The receptor's source is an adult woman who had mild COVID-19 (a few samples of this study predate the infection). Cell type and time point are not known. Sequencing was performed on PBMCs or a T cell subset sorted from them (not recorded which). This chain links TRBV7-2 with TRBJ2-5; 8 nucleotides align to TRBD2. CDR3: CASSSLSGSGETQYF. The CDR3 nucleotides read TGTGCCAGCAGCTCCCTAAGCGGGAGTGGTGAGACCCAGTACTTC.